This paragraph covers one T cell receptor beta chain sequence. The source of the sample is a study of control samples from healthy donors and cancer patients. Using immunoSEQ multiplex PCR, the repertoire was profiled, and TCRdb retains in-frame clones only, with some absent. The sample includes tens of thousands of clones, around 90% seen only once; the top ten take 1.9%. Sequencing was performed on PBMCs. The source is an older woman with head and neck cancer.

The CDR3 here is CASSLSIEKLFF. CDR3 DNA: TGTGCCAGCAGTTTATCCATTGAAAAACTGTTTTTT. V is TRBV12-3 or TRBV12-4 and J is TRBJ1-4; no clear D gene. Trimming took off 2 bases at V and 7 bases at J, with 5 bases between the two ends. The CDR3 runs 12 residues.